These T cell receptor beta chains were read from a single sample in a study of T cells in Graves' hyperthyroidism and ophthalmopathy. TCRdb passed the multiplex PCR reads through MiXCR, listing each CDR3 protein once. The sample lists about 500,000 distinct CDR3 sequences, around 15% occurring once. Material: blood. Receptors originate from a woman between 18 and 29 years old with Graves' hyperthyroidism. Each CDR3 is given with its conserved first and last residue. The order of the fields is J gene, V gene, clone size, CDR3 protein. A row's size may be missing; if present it is once, few, many or a size class.

TRBJ2-4	TRBV5-4	.	CASSLGGGGFGNIQYF
TRBJ2-5	TRBV28	few	CASSLPGTDQETQYF
TRBJ2-1	TRBV4-1	few	CASSRELADNEQFF
TRBJ2-7	TRBV2	many	CASSESASGGSSYEQYF
TRBJ1-3	TRBV7-9	.	CASSSIGPSSGNTIYF
TRBJ2-5	TRBV12-3/TRBV12-4	many	CASSFSGGAATQYF
TRBJ2-7	TRBV5-1	.	CASSLVAGDSYEQYF
TRBJ1-6	TRBV27	few	CASSPEGAGNSPLHF
TRBJ2-3	TRBV28	.	CASSTPGGGRSDTQYF
TRBJ1-1	TRBV5-6	few	CASSREAGKAFF
TRBJ2-3	TRBV6-4	few	CASSDAESTDTQYF
TRBJ1-2	TRBV12-5	.	CASGPGTPLGYGYTF
TRBJ2-2	TRBV3-1	few	CASSLRTSGEGTGELFF
TRBJ2-2	TRBV10-3	few	CAIRETGGSGELFF